This TCR beta chain comes out of a study of technical replicates of blood from a handful of donors. This clone was seen more than once but under ten times. This table comes from immunoSEQ multiplex PCR, and its TCRdb copy is limited to in-frame clones, with some not included. The data show about 72,000 clones, with just under 97% seen just once and less than 0.25% held by the top ten. The junction had 12 bases not matched to a gene; V was cut back by 8 bases and J by 0 bases. CDR3 length: 17 residues. Per germline, CDR1 SNHLY and CDR2 FYNNEI. The sample was T cells isolated from PBMCs. This TCR was sampled from a human donor in good health. The rearrangement links TRBV2 to TRBJ1-4; TRBD1 matches 7 bases. The CDR3, as DNA: TGTGCCAGCGCTCAGGGGGGATTTATTGCAACTAATGAAAAACTGTTTTTT. Translated: CASAQGGFIATNEKLFF.